The next 14 T cell receptor beta chains were all read from a single sample in a study of blood T cell repertoires in COVID-19. The protocol was immunoSEQ multiplex PCR, while the TCRdb copy is restricted to in-frame clones and leaves out a portion. Here the sample spans tens of thousands of clones, 83% being singletons. The sequenced material came from peripheral blood. Receptors were obtained from an older man with acute or convalescent COVID-19.

V and J are TRBV28 and TRBJ1-1; D is unclear. The CDR3 has 13 residues. The germline CDR1 and CDR2 sequences are MDHEN and SYDVKM. The V and J ends lost 4 bases and 10 bases respectively, with 16 bases between them. The CDR3 reads CASSSSLRVGAFF. The DNA for the CDR3 is TGTGCCAGCAGTTCCTCCCTACGGGTAGGAGCTTTCTTT.

V and J are TRBV7-2 and TRBJ1-6; D remains unclear. Germline CDR1 and CDR2: SGHTA and FQGNSA. The CDR3 runs to 15 residues. Trimming left V 5 bases short and J 6 bases short, with 14 bases between. The DNA of the CDR3 is TGTGCCAGCAGCCCGCGGGGAACTTCTAATTCACCCCTCCACTTT. Its translation is CASSPRGTSNSPLHF.

This clone was detected ten times or more. The chain carries TRBV11-2 and TRBJ2-1, with 10 bases identical to TRBD2. The CDR3 runs to 18 residues. Germline V gene data show CDR1 as SGHAT and CDR2 as FQNNGV. Losses at the gene ends were 4 bases for V and 5 bases for J; bases not matched to a gene: 14. The CDR3 sequence is CASSWRLKREGRNNEQFF. The CDR3 coding sequence is TGTGCCAGCAGCTGGCGACTTAAGCGGGAGGGCCGAAACAATGAGCAGTTCTTC.

The chain uses TRBV3-1 (or the pseudogene TRBV3-2) and TRBJ2-3; D is possibly TRBD1 (6 bases). The CDR3 extends over 15 amino acids. The germline V gene has CDR1 LGHDT and CDR2 YNNKEL (reference sequence). Trimming pared 1 base from V and 2 bases from J, leaving 10 bases between. CDR3 DNA: TGTGCCAGCAGCCAAGCACAGGGTATCACAGATACGCAGTATTTT. It specifies CASSQAQGITDTQYF.

The V call is TRBV7-2, the J call TRBJ2-7, with TRBD1 matching 8 bases. From germline, CDR1 is SGHTA and CDR2 FQGNSA. CDR3 length: 14 residues. The J segment lost 0 bases and the V segment lost 5 bases, leaving 3 bases of the junction unmatched. In nucleotides, the CDR3 is TGTGCCAGCAGCCCGGGACAGGCCTCCTACGAGCAGTACTTC. This encodes CASSPGQASYEQYF.

This clone showed up just a few times. The rearrangement uses TRBV15 and TRBJ1-6; the D gene is possibly TRBD1 (6 bases). The CDR3 length is 14 residues. The germline V gene has CDR1 LNHNV and CDR2 YYDKDF (reference sequence). V was cut by 8 bases and J by 1 base, with 9 bases left in between. The CDR3 region is CATRDKSYNSPLHF. CDR3 in DNA: TGTGCCACCCGGGACAAATCCTATAATTCACCCCTCCACTTT.

This clone was detected a few times. The rearrangement links TRBV20-1 to TRBJ2-1, with TRBD2 as a possible D gene (5 bases). Germline V CDR1 and CDR2: DFQATT, SNEGSKA (reference sequence). The CDR3 spans 11 residues. V lost 3 bases, J lost 7 bases, and 7 bases lay in between. The CDR3, as DNA: TGCAGTGCTAGCGGAGGTAATGAGCAGTTCTTC. Amino acids: CSASGGNEQFF.

A note on this clone: A read error may account for a junction end that differs from germline. The chain's CDR3 is CVWRTGATSSPLHF. The CDR3 DNA sequence: TGTGTCTGGAGGACAGGGGCTACAAGTTCACCCCTCCACTTT. The genes are TRBV30 and TRBJ1-6, with TRBD1 identical over 9 bases. The CDR3 covers 14 residues. Germline V CDR1 and CDR2: GTSNPN, SVGIG (reference sequence).

The rearrangement links TRBV28 to TRBJ2-5; unclear D gene. V was clipped by 8 bases and J by 5 bases, with 18 bases between them. Per germline, CDR1 MDHEN and CDR2 SYDVKM. The length of the CDR3 is 14 residues. DNA for the CDR3: TGTGCCAGCGCGAAAACGGAGCTCTTGGAGACCCAGTACTTC. It translates to CASAKTELLETQYF.

The rearrangement joins TRBV7-2 to TRBJ2-7; D is perhaps TRBD1 (5 bases). Per the germline V gene, CDR1 is SGHTA and CDR2 is FQGNSA. The CDR3 runs 14 residues. The ends were cut back, 5 bases at V and 0 bases at J, with 11 bases in the middle. The DNA for the CDR3 is TGTGCCAGCAGCCCTGGACATAACTCCTACGAGCAGTACTTC. This encodes CASSPGHNSYEQYF.

The rearrangement joins TRBV18 to TRBJ1-2, with D perhaps TRBD1 (5 bases). The ends were cut back, 0 bases at V and 8 bases at J, with 19 bases in the middle. This CDR3 has 16 residues. The germline gives CDR1 KGHSH, CDR2 LQKENI. CDR3 DNA sequence: TGTGCCAGCTCACCACCGGGAGGAAGGGACTCGGGAGGCTACACCTTC. It translates to CASSPPGGRDSGGYTF.

This chain links TRBV10-2 with TRBJ2-2, with 10 bases identical to TRBD1. The CDR3 covers 17 residues. Per germline, CDR1 WSHSY and CDR2 SAAADI. J lost 8 bases, V lost 4 bases, and 13 bases had no gene match. The CDR3 bases are TGCGCCAGCAGTGGAAGGGGGACAGGGGTCAGGGGAGGGGAGCTGTTTTTT. Its protein product is CASSGRGTGVRGGELFF.

The CDR3 reads CASSYPGTDFNSNQPQHF. CDR3 nucleotide sequence: TGTGCCAGCAGTTACCCCGGGACAGACTTTAATAGCAATCAGCCCCAGCATTTT. This chain uses TRBV6-2 or TRBV6-3 with TRBJ1-5; TRBD1 matches at 7 bases. CDR3 length: 18 amino acids. The V gene's germline CDR1 is MNHEY and CDR2 SVGEGT. Germline trimming cut 2 bases from V and 0 bases from J; bases unmatched to any gene: 10.

This chain links TRBV6-5 with TRBJ1-5; D perhaps matches TRBD1 (5 bases). Germline lookup yields CDR1 MNHEY and CDR2 SVGAGI. Trimming left V 7 bases short and J 6 bases short, with 19 bases between. The CDR3 has 15 residues. The CDR3 reads CASILGGGDTQPQHF. CDR3 coding DNA: TGTGCCAGCATCCTTGGGGGGGGTGACACTCAGCCCCAGCATTTT.